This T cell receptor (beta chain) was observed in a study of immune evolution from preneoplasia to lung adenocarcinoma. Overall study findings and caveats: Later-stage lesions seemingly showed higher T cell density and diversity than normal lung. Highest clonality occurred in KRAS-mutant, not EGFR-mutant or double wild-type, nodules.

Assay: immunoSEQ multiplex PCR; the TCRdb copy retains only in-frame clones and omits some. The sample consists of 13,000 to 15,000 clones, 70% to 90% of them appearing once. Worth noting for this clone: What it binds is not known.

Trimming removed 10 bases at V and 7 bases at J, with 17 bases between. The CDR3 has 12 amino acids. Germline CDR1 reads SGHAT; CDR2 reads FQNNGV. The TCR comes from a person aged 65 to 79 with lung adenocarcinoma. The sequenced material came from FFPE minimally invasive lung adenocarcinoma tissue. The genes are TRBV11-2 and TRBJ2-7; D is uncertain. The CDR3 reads CATSDSEGEQYF. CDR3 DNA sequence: TGTGCCACATCCGACTCGGAAGGAGAGCAGTACTTC.